This T cell receptor (beta chain) was captured in a study of CD8+CD57+ T cells in acquired aplastic anemia. Study as a whole: DNA recovered from sorted CD4+ and CD8+ cells had a mean of approximately 3 ug.

A word on this clonotype: Its target is not known.

Study conclusions and caveats: Common to patients and controls were twenty-nine CD8+ CDR3 sequences.

Genomic DNA templated the TCR beta VDJ and CDR3 profiling. TCRdb processed the reads anew with MiXCR; each CDR3 protein has one entry. The sample has a few hundred thousand distinct CDR3 sequences; 56% are singletons. V shed 1 base, J shed 9 bases, and the junction held 5 bases outside the gene matches. Germline CDR1 SGHVS, CDR2 FQNEAQ. The CDR3 spans 13 residues. The chain joins TRBV7-8 to TRBJ2-5; 7 positions agree with TRBD2. Sequenced input: sorted CD4+, CD8+, or CD8+CD57+ T cells (not recorded which) from PBMCs. The clonotype originates from a human donor with severe aplastic anemia or a healthy control (not recorded which). The CDR3 coding sequence is TGTGCCAGCAGCTTAGGGGTCAGCGGGGCCCAGTACTTC. Its translation is CASSLGVSGAQYF.